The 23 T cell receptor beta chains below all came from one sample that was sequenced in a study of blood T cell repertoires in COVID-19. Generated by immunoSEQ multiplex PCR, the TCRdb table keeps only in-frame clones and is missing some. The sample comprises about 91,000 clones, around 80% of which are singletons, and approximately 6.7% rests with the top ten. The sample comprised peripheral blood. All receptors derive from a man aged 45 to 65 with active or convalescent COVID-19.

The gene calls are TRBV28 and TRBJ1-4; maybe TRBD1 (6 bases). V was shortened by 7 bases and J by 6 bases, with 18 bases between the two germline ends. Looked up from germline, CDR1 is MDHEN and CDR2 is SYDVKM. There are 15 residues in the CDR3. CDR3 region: CASNNPGTMYEKLFF. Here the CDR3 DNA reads TGTGCCAGCAACAATCCCGGGACAATGTATGAAAAACTGTTTTTT.

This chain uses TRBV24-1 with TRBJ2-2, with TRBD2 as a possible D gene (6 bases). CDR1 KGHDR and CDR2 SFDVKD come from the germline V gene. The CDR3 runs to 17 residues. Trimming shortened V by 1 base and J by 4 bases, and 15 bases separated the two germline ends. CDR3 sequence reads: CATSDFGGAGITGELFF. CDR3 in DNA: TGTGCCACCAGTGATTTTGGAGGGGCAGGGATCACCGGGGAGCTGTTTTTT.

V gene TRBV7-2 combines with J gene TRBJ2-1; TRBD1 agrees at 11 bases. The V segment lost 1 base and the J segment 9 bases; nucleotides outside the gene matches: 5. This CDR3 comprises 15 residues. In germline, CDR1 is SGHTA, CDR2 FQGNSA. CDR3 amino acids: CASSLERTGGGEQFF. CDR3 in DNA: TGTGCCAGCAGCTTAGAAAGGACAGGGGGCGGTGAGCAGTTCTTC. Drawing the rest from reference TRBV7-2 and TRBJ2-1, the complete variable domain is GAGVSQSPSNKVTEKGKDVELRCDPISGHTALYWYRQSLGQGLEFLIYFQGNSAPDKSGLPSDRFSAERTGGSVSTLTIQRTQQEDSAVYLCASSLERTGGGEQFFGPGTRLTVL.

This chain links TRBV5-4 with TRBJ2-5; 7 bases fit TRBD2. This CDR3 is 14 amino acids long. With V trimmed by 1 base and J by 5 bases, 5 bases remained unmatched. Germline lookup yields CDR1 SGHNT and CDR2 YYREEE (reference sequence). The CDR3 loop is CASSLMDSGETQYF. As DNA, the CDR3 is TGTGCCAGCAGCTTGATGGATAGCGGGGAGACCCAGTACTTC.

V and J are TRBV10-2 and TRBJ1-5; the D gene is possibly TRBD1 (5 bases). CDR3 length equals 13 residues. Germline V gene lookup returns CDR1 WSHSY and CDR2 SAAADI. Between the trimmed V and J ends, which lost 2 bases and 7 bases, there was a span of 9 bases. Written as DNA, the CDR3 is TGCGCCAGCAGTGAGCAGGGTAGGCAGCCCCAGCATTTT. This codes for CASSEQGRQPQHF.

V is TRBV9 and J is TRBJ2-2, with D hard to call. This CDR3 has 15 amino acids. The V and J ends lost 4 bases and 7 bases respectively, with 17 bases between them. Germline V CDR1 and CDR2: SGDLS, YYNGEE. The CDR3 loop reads CASSTRWASNGELFF. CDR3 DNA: TGTGCCAGCAGCACTCGTTGGGCCTCTAACGGGGAGCTGTTTTTT.

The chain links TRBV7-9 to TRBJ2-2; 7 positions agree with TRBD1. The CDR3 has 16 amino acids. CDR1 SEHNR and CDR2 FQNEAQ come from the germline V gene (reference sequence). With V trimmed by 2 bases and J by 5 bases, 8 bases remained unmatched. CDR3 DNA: TGTGCCAGCAGCTTACGATTGCAGGGGGAAACCGGGGAGCTGTTTTTT. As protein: CASSLRLQGETGELFF.

For the CDR3, the DNA is TGTGCCAGCAGCGGCGACAGGGTCGAGACCCAGTACTTC. Translation: CASSGDRVETQYF. The rearrangement joins TRBV5-4 to TRBJ2-5; TRBD1 matches 7 bases. The CDR3 sequence is 13 residues long. V gave up 4 bases and J gave up 5 bases; unmatched junction bases: 5. Germline V gene sequence: CDR1 SGHNT, CDR2 YYREEE (reference sequence).

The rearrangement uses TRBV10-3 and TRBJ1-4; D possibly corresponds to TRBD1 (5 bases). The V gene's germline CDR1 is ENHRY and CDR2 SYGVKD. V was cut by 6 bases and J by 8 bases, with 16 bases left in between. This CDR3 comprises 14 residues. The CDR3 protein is CAISFDRAGEKLFF. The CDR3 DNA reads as TGTGCCATCAGCTTTGACAGAGCTGGCGAAAAACTGTTTTTT.

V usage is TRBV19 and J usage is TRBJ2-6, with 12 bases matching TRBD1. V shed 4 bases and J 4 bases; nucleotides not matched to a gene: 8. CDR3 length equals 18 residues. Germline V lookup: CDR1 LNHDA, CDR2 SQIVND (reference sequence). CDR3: CASSTKGQGAKGANVLTF. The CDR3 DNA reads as TGTGCCAGTAGTACCAAGGGACAGGGGGCTAAGGGGGCCAACGTCCTGACTTTC.

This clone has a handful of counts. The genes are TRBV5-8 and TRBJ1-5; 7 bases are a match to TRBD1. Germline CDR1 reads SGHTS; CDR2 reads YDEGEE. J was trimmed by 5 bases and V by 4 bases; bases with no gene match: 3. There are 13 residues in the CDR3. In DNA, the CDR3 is TGTGCCAGCAGCCCGCAGGGGGATCAGCCCCAGCATTTT. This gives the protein CASSPQGDQPQHF.

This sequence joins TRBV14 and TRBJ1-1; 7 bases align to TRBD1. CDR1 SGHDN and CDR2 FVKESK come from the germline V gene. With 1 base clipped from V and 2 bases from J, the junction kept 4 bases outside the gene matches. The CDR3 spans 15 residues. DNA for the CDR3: TGTGCCAGCAGCCAAGTTCCAGGGGGAAACACTGAAGCTTTCTTT. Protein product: CASSQVPGGNTEAFF.

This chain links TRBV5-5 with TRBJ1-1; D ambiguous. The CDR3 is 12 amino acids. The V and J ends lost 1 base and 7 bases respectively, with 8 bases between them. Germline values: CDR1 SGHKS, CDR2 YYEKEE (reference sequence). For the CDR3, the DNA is TGTGCCAGCAGCTTGATGGCGGGTGAAGCTTTCTTT. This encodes CASSLMAGEAFF.

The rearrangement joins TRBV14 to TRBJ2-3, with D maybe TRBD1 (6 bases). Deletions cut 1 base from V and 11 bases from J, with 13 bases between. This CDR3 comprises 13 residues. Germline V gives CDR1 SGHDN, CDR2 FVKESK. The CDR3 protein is CASSQVYQGKQYF. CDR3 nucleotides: TGTGCCAGCAGCCAAGTCTATCAGGGGAAGCAGTATTTT.

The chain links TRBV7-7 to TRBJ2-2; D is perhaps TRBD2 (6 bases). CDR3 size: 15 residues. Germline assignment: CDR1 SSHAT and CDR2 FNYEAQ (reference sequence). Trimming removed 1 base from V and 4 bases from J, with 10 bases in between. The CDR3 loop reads CASSLGREGTGELFF. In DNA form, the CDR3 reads TGTGCCAGCAGCTTAGGGAGGGAAGGCACCGGGGAGCTGTTTTTT.

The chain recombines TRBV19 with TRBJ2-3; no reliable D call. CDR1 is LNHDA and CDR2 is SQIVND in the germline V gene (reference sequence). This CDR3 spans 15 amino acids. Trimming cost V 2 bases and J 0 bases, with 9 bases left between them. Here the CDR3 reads CASSIQSASTDTQYF. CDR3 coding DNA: TGTGCCAGTAGTATACAGAGCGCCAGCACAGATACGCAGTATTTT. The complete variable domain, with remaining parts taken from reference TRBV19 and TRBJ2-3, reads DGGITQSPKYLFRKEGQNVTLSCEQNLNHDAMYWYRQDPGQGLRLIYYSQIVNDFQKGDIAEGYSVSREKKESFPLTVTSAQKNPTAFYLCASSIQSASTDTQYFGPGTRLTVL.

CDR3 coding DNA: TGTGCCATCAGTGAGTCGATGACTAGCGGGGGCCTCACAGATACGCAGTATTTT. Its translation is CAISESMTSGGLTDTQYF. The chain couples TRBV10-3 to TRBJ2-3, with TRBD2 matching over 12 bases. Trimming at V came to 0 bases and at J to 2 bases, leaving 6 bases not matched to a gene. CDR1 and CDR2 (germline): ENHRY, SYGVKD. The CDR3 runs 18 residues.

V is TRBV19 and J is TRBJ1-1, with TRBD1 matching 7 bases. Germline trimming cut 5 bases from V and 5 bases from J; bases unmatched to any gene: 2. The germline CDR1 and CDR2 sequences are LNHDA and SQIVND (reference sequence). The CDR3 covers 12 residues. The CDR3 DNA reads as TGTGCCAGTAGTCCAGGGGGTACTGAAGCTTTCTTT. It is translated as CASSPGGTEAFF.

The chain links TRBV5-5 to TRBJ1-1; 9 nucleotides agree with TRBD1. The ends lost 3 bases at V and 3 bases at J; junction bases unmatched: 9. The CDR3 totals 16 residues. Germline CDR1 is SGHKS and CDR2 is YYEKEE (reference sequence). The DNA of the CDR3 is TGTGCCAGCAGCTCCGGACAGGGGATTAAGCACACTGAAGCTTTCTTT. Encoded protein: CASSSGQGIKHTEAFF.

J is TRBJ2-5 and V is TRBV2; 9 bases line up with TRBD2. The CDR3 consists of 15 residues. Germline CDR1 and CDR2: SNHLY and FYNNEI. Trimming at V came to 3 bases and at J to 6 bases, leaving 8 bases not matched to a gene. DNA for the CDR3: TGTGCCAGCAGTGACCGGGCGGGGGGGCGAAAGACCCAGTACTTC. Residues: CASSDRAGGRKTQYF.

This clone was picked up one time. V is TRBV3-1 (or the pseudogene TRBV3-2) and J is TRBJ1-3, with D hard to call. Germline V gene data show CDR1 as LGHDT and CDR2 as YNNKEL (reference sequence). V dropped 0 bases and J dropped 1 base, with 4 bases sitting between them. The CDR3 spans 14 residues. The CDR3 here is CASSQDMSGNTIYF. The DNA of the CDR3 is TGTGCCAGCAGCCAAGATATGTCTGGAAACACCATATATTTT.

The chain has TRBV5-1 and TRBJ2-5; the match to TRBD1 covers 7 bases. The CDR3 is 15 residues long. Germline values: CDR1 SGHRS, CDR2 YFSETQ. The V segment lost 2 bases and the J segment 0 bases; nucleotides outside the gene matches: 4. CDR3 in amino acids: CASSFTGDNQETQYF. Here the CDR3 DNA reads TGCGCCAGCAGCTTCACAGGGGACAACCAAGAGACCCAGTACTTC.

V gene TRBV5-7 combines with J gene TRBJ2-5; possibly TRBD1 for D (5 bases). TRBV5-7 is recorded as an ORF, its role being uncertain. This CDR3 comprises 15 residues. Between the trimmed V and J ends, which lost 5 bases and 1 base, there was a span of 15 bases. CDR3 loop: CASRPLGQAQETQYF. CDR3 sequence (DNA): TGTGCCAGCAGGCCGCTAGGACAAGCCCAAGAGACCCAGTACTTC.